This is a list of T cell receptor beta chains from one sample in a study of T cells in Graves' hyperthyroidism and ophthalmopathy. TCRdb used MiXCR to reprocess the multiplex PCR reads, holding one entry per CDR3 protein. The data hold 500,000 to 600,000 distinct CDR3 sequences, with over 15% observed a single time. Sequencing was done on a sample of blood. These receptors were obtained from a young woman with Graves' hyperthyroidism. CDR3s include the opening cysteine and the closing phenylalanine or tryptophan. Each record gives: J gene, V gene, CDR3 protein.

J: TRBJ2-1; V: TRBV7-2; CDR3: CASSLPNRDEQFF
J: TRBJ1-4; V: TRBV20-1; CDR3: CSASPPATNEKLFF
J: TRBJ2-7; V: TRBV20-1; CDR3: CSAPGTSGRASPGEQYF
J: TRBJ1-1; V: TRBV5-1; CDR3: CASSPPTGNTEAFF
J: TRBJ1-5; V: TRBV20-1; CDR3: CSARETQYQPQHF
J: TRBJ1-1; V: TRBV6-8; CDR3: CASSYLQGANTEAFF
J: TRBJ2-1; V: TRBV5-1; CDR3: CASSLVVGGPPNEQFF
J: TRBJ2-1; V: TRBV5-1; CDR3: CASSSMDRGLYNEQFF
J: TRBJ2-1; V: TRBV20-1; CDR3: CSARAGVGVNEQFF
J: TRBJ2-1; V: TRBV5-1; CDR3: CASSSGTGFYNEQFF
J: TRBJ2-1; V: TRBV2; CDR3: CASRLAGGSYNEQFF
J: TRBJ2-4; V: TRBV6-1; CDR3: CASSYQLADRAKNIQYF